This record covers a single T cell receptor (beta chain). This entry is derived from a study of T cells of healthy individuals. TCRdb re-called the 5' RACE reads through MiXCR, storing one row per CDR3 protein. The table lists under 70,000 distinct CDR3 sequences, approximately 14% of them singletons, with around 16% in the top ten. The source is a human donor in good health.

CDR3: CASSAFPAEDQPQHF. CDR3 coding DNA: TGTGCCAGCAGCGCCTTCCCGGCAGAAGATCAGCCCCAGCATTTT. This chain links TRBV6-4 with TRBJ1-5, with D hard to call. The germline CDR1 and CDR2 sequences are MRHNA and SNTAGT. The ends were cut back, 6 bases at V and 5 bases at J, with 17 bases in the middle. The CDR3 is 15 residues long.